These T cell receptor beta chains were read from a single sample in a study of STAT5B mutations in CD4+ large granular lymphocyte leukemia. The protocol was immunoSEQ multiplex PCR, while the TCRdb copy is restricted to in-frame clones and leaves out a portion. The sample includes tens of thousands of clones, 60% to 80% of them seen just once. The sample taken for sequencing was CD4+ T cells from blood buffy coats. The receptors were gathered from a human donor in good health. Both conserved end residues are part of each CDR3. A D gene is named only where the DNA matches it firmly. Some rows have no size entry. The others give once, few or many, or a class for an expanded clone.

CDR3: CASSPRAVGGSNQPQHF
DNA: TGTGCCAGTAGCCCCCGGGCAGTTGGGGGTAGCAATCAGCCCCAGCATTTT
J: TRBJ1-5
D: NA
V: TRBV19
size: NA

CDR3: CASRPKTSGVYNEQFF
DNA: TGTGCCAGCAGACCCAAGACTAGCGGAGTCTACAATGAGCAGTTCTTC
J: TRBJ2-1
D: TRBD2
V: TRBV2
size: NA

CDR3: CASRDRRPGELFF
DNA: TGTGCCAGCAGAGACCGGAGGCCCGGGGAGCTGTTTTTT
J: TRBJ2-2
D: NA
V: TRBV28
size: NA

CDR3: CASSVFKGDSEAFF
DNA: TGTGCCAGCAGCGTATTTAAAGGGGACTCTGAAGCTTTCTTT
J: TRBJ1-1
D: NA
V: TRBV9
size: NA

CDR3: CASSLEGHFRVAFF
DNA: TGTGCCAGCAGCCTCGAGGGGCATTTTAGAGTAGCTTTCTTT
J: TRBJ1-1
D: NA
V: TRBV21-1
size: NA

CDR3: CAIRDKYQSGNTIYF
DNA: TGTGCCATTCGGGACAAGTATCAAAGCGGAAACACCATATATTTT
J: TRBJ1-3
D: NA
V: TRBV19
size: NA

CDR3: CASSLQPSSYNEQFF
DNA: TGTGCCAGCAGCTTACAGCCCAGCTCCTACAATGAGCAGTTCTTC
J: TRBJ2-1
D: NA
V: TRBV7-3
size: few

CDR3: CASNRLAGDEQFF
DNA: TGTGCCAGCAACCGGCTAGCGGGCGATGAGCAGTTCTTC
J: TRBJ2-1
D: TRBD2
V: TRBV7-8
size: NA

CDR3: CASSPQRGGYNEQFF
DNA: TGTGCCAGCTCACCACAGAGGGGCGGCTACAATGAGCAGTTCTTC
J: TRBJ2-1
D: NA
V: TRBV18
size: NA

CDR3: CASSRLNEKLFF
DNA: TGTGCCAGCAGCCGACTTAATGAAAAACTGTTTTTT
J: TRBJ1-4
D: NA
V: TRBV14
size: NA

CDR3: CAWTRVNEQFF
DNA: TGTGCCTGGACACGGGTAAATGAGCAGTTCTTC
J: TRBJ2-1
D: NA
V: TRBV30
size: NA

CDR3: CASSLEGGLEQYF
DNA: TGTGCCAGCAGCTTAGAGGGCGGCTTGGAGCAGTACTTC
J: TRBJ2-7
D: NA
V: TRBV7-9
size: few

CDR3: CSVRLTGHGELFF
DNA: TGCAGCGTTCGCTTGACAGGGCACGGGGAGCTGTTTTTT
J: TRBJ2-2
D: TRBD1
V: TRBV29-1
size: NA

CDR3: CASSFSFSGTGGDSNQPQHF
DNA: TGTGCCAGCAGTTTTTCGTTCTCCGGGACAGGGGGTGACAGCAATCAGCCCCAGCATTTT
J: TRBJ1-5
D: TRBD1
V: TRBV28
size: NA

CDR3: CASSVAGGNIQYF
DNA: TGTGCCAGCAGCGTAGCTGGGGGGAACATTCAGTACTTC
J: TRBJ2-4
D: NA
V: TRBV9
size: NA

CDR3: CAISEIVVGTGLRVQHF
DNA: TGTGCCATCAGTGAGATAGTTGTCGGGACAGGGCTAAGGGTCCAGCATTTT
J: TRBJ1-5
D: TRBD1
V: TRBV10-3
size: once

CDR3: CASSKGGYQPQHF
DNA: TGTGCCAGCAGCAAGGGGGGTTATCAGCCCCAGCATTTT
J: TRBJ1-5
D: NA
V: TRBV21-1
size: NA

CDR3: CASSDRGRGTIYF
DNA: TGCGCCAGCAGCGACAGGGGGAGAGGCACCATATATTTT
J: TRBJ1-3
D: TRBD1
V: TRBV5-1
size: NA

CDR3: CASSPQGQELNTEAFF
DNA: TGTGCCAGTAGTCCACAAGGACAGGAGTTGAACACTGAAGCTTTCTTT
J: TRBJ1-1
D: TRBD1
V: TRBV19
size: NA

CDR3: CASITFMGRSYEQYF
DNA: TGTGCCAGCATTACCTTCATGGGCAGATCCTACGAGCAGTACTTC
J: TRBJ2-7
D: NA
V: TRBV27
size: NA

CDR3: CASSEWTEAFF
DNA: TGTGCCAGCAGCGAATGGACTGAAGCTTTCTTT
J: TRBJ1-1
D: NA
V: TRBV5-8
size: few

CDR3: CASSPTLGGENTQYF
DNA: TGCGCCAGCAGCCCCACCCTGGGGGGGGAAAATACGCAGTATTTT
J: TRBJ2-3
D: TRBD2
V: TRBV4-3
size: NA

CDR3: CASSIGSQGAGQPQHF
DNA: TGTGCCAGTAGTATAGGAAGTCAGGGGGCGGGACAGCCCCAGCATTTT
J: TRBJ1-5
D: TRBD1
V: TRBV19
size: NA

CDR3: CASSFQGARTEAFF
DNA: TGTGCCAGCAGCTTCCAGGGGGCGCGGACTGAAGCTTTCTTT
J: TRBJ1-1
D: TRBD1
V: TRBV7-3
size: NA

CDR3: CASRTVNTEAFF
DNA: TGTGCCTCAAGGACAGTTAACACTGAAGCTTTCTTT
J: TRBJ1-1
D: NA
V: TRBV30
size: few

CDR3: CASSIGQTFSNQPQHF
DNA: TGTGCCAGTAGTATTGGACAAACCTTTAGCAATCAGCCCCAGCATTTT
J: TRBJ1-5
D: NA
V: TRBV19
size: NA

CDR3: CASSQSGGLGDTQYF
DNA: TGTGCCAGCAGCCAATCGGGGGGCCTGGGGGATACGCAGTATTTT
J: TRBJ2-3
D: NA
V: TRBV14
size: NA

CDR3: CSVHQGLNTEAFF
DNA: TGCAGCGTTCATCAGGGGCTGAACACTGAAGCTTTCTTT
J: TRBJ1-1
D: NA
V: TRBV29-1
size: NA

CDR3: CASRSDGYAYEQYF
DNA: TGTGCCAGCAGGTCGGACGGATATGCGTACGAGCAGTACTTC
J: TRBJ2-7
D: NA
V: TRBV6-1
size: NA

CDR3: CSVLKPGTGGGYTEAFF
DNA: TGCAGCGTACTCAAACCCGGGACAGGGGGCGGGTACACTGAAGCTTTCTTT
J: TRBJ1-1
D: TRBD1
V: TRBV29-1
size: NA

CDR3: CASSLIGGGRAVNEQFF
DNA: TGTGCCAGCAGCTTAATCGGGGGCGGGAGGGCTGTCAATGAGCAGTTCTTC
J: TRBJ2-1
D: TRBD2
V: TRBV7-3
size: NA

CDR3: CASTAIFPGWPQHF
DNA: TGTGCCAGCACCGCAATATTCCCAGGATGGCCCCAGCATTTT
J: TRBJ1-5
D: NA
V: TRBV28
size: NA